These T cell receptor beta chains were read from a single sample in a study of cytotoxic CD8 clonotypes in ibrutinib-treated CLL. Method: immunoSEQ multiplex PCR; TCRdb's copy keeps in-frame clones and lacks some. Of approximately 32,000 clones detected, roughly three quarters appear once; the ten largest clones hold around 30%. The sample was PBMCs, taken before ibrutinib treatment. These receptors were obtained from a human donor with chronic lymphocytic leukemia. Each CDR3 is given with its conserved first and last residue.

j_gene	v_gene	CDR3aa
TRBJ1-1	TRBV6-5	CASSYRGQGTEAFF
TRBJ2-7	TRBV28	CASSLLGSSHEQYF
TRBJ1-1	TRBV28	CASSLLEGGSTEAFF
TRBJ1-1	TRBV28	CASSPIGTANTEAFF
TRBJ1-1	TRBV25-1	CASSDHGQGSEAFF
TRBJ2-1	TRBV5-1	CASSLAGTSGRGLGNEQFF
TRBJ2-7	TRBV10-3	CAISESLSGGLEQYF
TRBJ2-7	TRBV10-3	CATSGSDLSYEQYF
TRBJ2-4	TRBV14	CASSQPPRRDPSDF
TRBJ1-2	TRBV5-1	CASSASRDRVGIYGYTF
TRBJ2-2	TRBV6-4	CASSDSRRGELFF
TRBJ2-7	TRBV5-1	CASSLARYEQYF
TRBJ2-7	TRBV10-3	CAISESLGQGKGYEQYF
TRBJ1-5	TRBV2	CASRVGGTGDHYSNQPQHF
TRBJ2-2	TRBV6-5	CASSLSRGTGELFF
TRBJ1-2	TRBV7-2	CASSLETGNYGYTF
TRBJ2-5	TRBV5-1	CASSLGTGSRETQYF
TRBJ2-1	TRBV7-2	CASSPRGAGGHNEQFF
TRBJ2-3	TRBV18	CASSPRPTDTQYF
TRBJ2-1	TRBV28	CASSLLNPAGVGYNEQFF
TRBJ1-1	TRBV5-4	CASSLAGVLGAITEAFF
TRBJ2-7	TRBV7-8	CASSLGTSGMYEQYF
TRBJ2-3	TRBV27	CASSSRTSTDTQYF
TRBJ2-6	TRBV5-4	CASSRRQTSGANVLTF
TRBJ2-3	TRBV30	CAWSVLAGGTDTQYF
TRBJ2-2	TRBV7-9	CASSPGTGGTGELFF
TRBJ2-7	TRBV30	CACSTDRGLEQYF
TRBJ1-1	TRBV5-4	CASSQFTTGSAAFF
TRBJ2-2	TRBV6-6	CASRTGMRTGELFF
TRBJ1-3	TRBV7-3	CASSLTEGNTIYF
TRBJ2-1	TRBV6-4	CASSDGSSGDLGEQFF
TRBJ1-2	TRBV18	CASSPNKQANYGYTF
TRBJ2-5	TRBV7-6	CASSLEQVLSGTQYF
TRBJ2-7	TRBV11-2	CASSSGFYEQYF
TRBJ2-7	TRBV7-2	CASSSAGLYEQYF
TRBJ1-3	TRBV6-5	CASSYQRDRAGNTIYF